Below are 4 T cell receptor beta chains sequenced from a single sample in a study of Ad26.COV2.S vaccination and SARS-CoV-2 variants. The data were produced by immunoSEQ multiplex PCR, yet TCRdb's version contains in-frame clones alone and is incomplete. The table lists around 170,000 clones, about 83% of them singletons, with 5% to 7% in the top ten. Material: peripheral blood, obtained after recovery from COVID-19. The receptor source for this set is a human donor who had recovered from COVID-19.

The chain uses TRBV11-3 and TRBJ2-1, with 8 bases matching TRBD2. This CDR3 region has 15 residues. Trimming cost V 4 bases and J 0 bases; bases outside gene matches: 2. CDR1 SGHNT and CDR2 YENEEA come from the germline V gene. The CDR3 is CASSSSGSSYNEQFF. The CDR3, as DNA: TGTGCCAGCAGCTCAAGCGGGAGCTCCTACAATGAGCAGTTCTTC. The full variable domain, in which reference TRBV11-3 and TRBJ2-1 provide the parts outside the CDR3, is EAGVVQSPRYKIIEKKQPVAFWCNPISGHNTLYWYLQNLGQGPELLIRYENEEAVDDSQLPKDRFSAERLKGVDSTLKIQPAELGDSAVYLCASSSSGSSYNEQFFGPGTRLTVL.

The CDR3 DNA follows: TGTGCCAGCAGTTACCCCCTGGGGACGGCGAACACCGGGGAGCTGTTTTTT. Its protein product is CASSYPLGTANTGELFF. The chain joins TRBV5-5 to TRBJ2-2; the D call may be TRBD1 or TRBD2 (5 bases each). Trimming cost V 5 bases and J 0 bases, with 17 bases left between them. This CDR3 has 17 residues. Germline values: CDR1 SGHKS, CDR2 YYEKEE (reference sequence).

The J gene is TRBJ2-7, the V gene TRBV9, with D maybe TRBD1 (6 bases). V shed 2 bases and J shed 2 bases, with 11 bases lying between them. Germline V gives CDR1 SGDLS, CDR2 YYNGEE. This CDR3 spans 14 amino acids. CDR3 nucleotide sequence: TGTGCCAGCAGCGTTCAGACAGGCCCCTACGAGCAGTACTTC. It encodes CASSVQTGPYEQYF.

The chain carries TRBV12-3 or TRBV12-4 and TRBJ2-5; D tentatively fits TRBD1 or TRBD2 (6 bases each). With 8 bases removed from V and 5 bases from J, the gap between germline ends came to 12 bases. This CDR3 region has 12 residues. This chain's CDR3 is CASGGPGETQYF. CDR3 nucleotide sequence: TGTGCCAGCGGGGGGCCGGGGGAGACCCAGTACTTC.